This entry lists 29 T cell receptor beta chains sequenced from one sample in a study of blood T cell repertoires in COVID-19. Some clones are missing from TCRdb's copy, which holds only in-frame ones; the method was immunoSEQ multiplex PCR. This sample carries around 23,000 clones, approximately 68% of them seen once, and the ten largest clones take roughly 43%. Sequenced input: peripheral blood. Receptors were obtained from a woman older than 75 with acute or convalescent COVID-19.

V and J are TRBV18 and TRBJ2-7, with 7 bases lining up with TRBD1. The V segment lost 3 bases and the J segment 3 bases; nucleotides outside the gene matches: 5. CDR1 is KGHSH and CDR2 is LQKENI in the germline V gene. This CDR3 has 14 amino acids. The CDR3 reads CASSPTGQVYEQYF. DNA for the CDR3: TGTGCCAGCTCACCGACAGGGCAGGTCTACGAGCAGTACTTC.

The CDR3 sequence: CASSLELDTQYF. The CDR3, as DNA: TGCGCCAGCAGCCTGGAACTAGATACGCAGTATTTT. J is TRBJ2-3 and V is TRBV5-1; D not resolved. Trimming removed 4 bases from V and 5 bases from J, with 8 bases in between. The CDR3 totals 12 residues. From germline, CDR1 is SGHRS and CDR2 YFSETQ.

The gene calls are TRBV6-1 and TRBJ2-7; the D is unclear. This CDR3 has 12 amino acids. The ends were cut back, 2 bases at V and 1 base at J, with 3 bases in the middle. Germline V gene lookup returns CDR1 MNHNS and CDR2 SASEGT. The CDR3 sequence: CASSESSYEQYF. CDR3 sequence (DNA): TGTGCCAGCAGTGAATCTTCCTACGAGCAGTACTTC.

This clone has a single count. The chain links TRBV28 to TRBJ2-7; possible D gene TRBD1, 5 bases. This CDR3 is built from 15 residues. The germline V and J ends were trimmed by 5 bases and 6 bases, with 20 bases remaining between them. Looked up from germline, CDR1 is MDHEN and CDR2 is SYDVKM. CDR3 coding DNA: TGTGCCAGCAGTCAGTCTAAGGGGTCCTTAGGCGAGCAGTACTTC. Translating it yields CASSQSKGSLGEQYF.

The chain couples TRBV9 to TRBJ1-2, with D possibly matching TRBD1 (6 bases). The germline CDR1 and CDR2 sequences are SGDLS and YYNGEE. V lost 3 bases, J lost 0 bases, and 6 bases lay in between. The CDR3 has 13 residues. CDR3 bases: TGTGCCAGCAGCGACAGGGCTAACTATGGCTACACCTTC. As protein: CASSDRANYGYTF.

This clone was detected a few times. The rearrangement uses TRBV19 and TRBJ1-1; 9 bases are shared with TRBD1. CDR3 length equals 14 residues. V shed 7 bases and J 0 bases; nucleotides not matched to a gene: 3. CDR1 and CDR2 from the germline V gene are LNHDA and SQIVND (reference sequence). DNA of the CDR3: TGTGCCAGTACGGACAGGGGAGTGAACACTGAAGCTTTCTTT. It translates to CASTDRGVNTEAFF.

This chain connects TRBV5-1 to TRBJ2-3, with TRBD2 matching 13 bases. Germline CDR1 reads SGHRS; CDR2 reads YFSETQ. J lost 4 bases, V lost 3 bases, and 8 bases had no gene match. The CDR3 is made up of 17 amino acids. The CDR3 sequence: CASSSPGLAGDSDTQYF. The DNA of the CDR3 is TGCGCCAGCAGCTCACCCGGACTAGCGGGAGACTCAGATACGCAGTATTTT.

CDR3 nucleotides: TGCGCCAGCAGCCCGGGAAGGGGCACAGATACGCAGTATTTT. It translates to CASSPGRGTDTQYF. The chain has TRBV4-1 and TRBJ2-3; a possible D gene is TRBD2 (5 bases). The V end lost 4 bases, the J end lost 1 base, and 9 bases lay between the germline ends. The CDR3 is made up of 14 amino acids. CDR1 and CDR2 from the germline V gene are MGHRA and YSYEKL.

This clone was counted only a few times. The gene calls are TRBV5-4 and TRBJ1-2, with D tentatively TRBD1 (6 bases). This CDR3 contains 14 residues. Germline lookup yields CDR1 SGHNT and CDR2 YYREEE (reference sequence). The V end lost 2 bases, the J end lost 4 bases, and 12 bases lay between the germline ends. CDR3 bases: TGTGCCAGCAGCTTTTGGGGGCCCATCTATGGCTACACCTTC. Translating it yields CASSFWGPIYGYTF.

There are a few counts of this clone. V usage is TRBV5-8 and J usage is TRBJ2-7, with D hard to call. The ends were cut back, 0 bases at V and 2 bases at J, with 9 bases in the middle. CDR1 is SGHTS and CDR2 is YDEGEE in the germline V gene. This CDR3 region has 14 residues. The CDR3 DNA sequence: TGTGCCAGCAGCTTGGAACCTACCGCCTACGAGCAGTACTTC. Protein: CASSLEPTAYEQYF.

The genes are TRBV9 and TRBJ2-7; TRBD1 aligns across 8 bases. J was trimmed by 3 bases and V by 3 bases; bases with no gene match: 8. The CDR3 is made up of 15 amino acids. Looked up from germline, CDR1 is SGDLS and CDR2 is YYNGEE. The DNA for the CDR3 is TGTGCCAGCAGCGCCACCGGGACAGGAGTCTACGAGCAGTACTTC. Its translation: CASSATGTGVYEQYF.

The chain links TRBV18 to TRBJ1-5; TRBD1 matches at 8 bases. Trimming took 6 bases from V and 0 from J; bases not matched to a gene: 4. The CDR3 extends over 15 amino acids. CDR1 and CDR2 (germline): KGHSH, LQKENI. The CDR3 is CASSEGQVSNQPQHF. For the CDR3, the DNA is TGTGCCAGCTCCGAGGGACAGGTTAGCAATCAGCCCCAGCATTTT.

This rearrangement joins TRBV5-1 to TRBJ2-2; 7 nucleotides match TRBD2. Germline trimming cut 4 bases from V and 2 bases from J; bases unmatched to any gene: 14. Germline V gives CDR1 SGHRS, CDR2 YFSETQ. This CDR3 region has 18 residues. CDR3 DNA: TGCGCCAGCAGCGTTCATAAGGGCGGGGGACTCAACACCGGGGAGCTGTTTTTT. Its translation is CASSVHKGGGLNTGELFF.

The V call is TRBV28, the J call TRBJ1-6; D uncertain. The CDR3 consists of 15 residues. V was pared by 7 bases and J by 7 bases, with 17 bases between. Germline V CDR1 and CDR2: MDHEN, SYDVKM. DNA for the CDR3: TGTGCCAGCACCCTGGCCCTTAACCCGAATTCACCCCTCCACTTT. This translates into CASTLALNPNSPLHF.

This clone was seen more than once but under ten times. The chain couples TRBV7-2 to TRBJ2-1; D call uncertain. Trimming stripped 3 bases from V and 4 bases from J, with 7 bases between. The germline V gene has CDR1 SGHTA and CDR2 FQGNSA. The CDR3 sequence is 13 residues long. The DNA for the CDR3 is TGTGCCAGCAGCTTTAACAGATACAATGAGCAGTTCTTC. This encodes CASSFNRYNEQFF. The variable domain in full, completed from reference TRBV7-2 and TRBJ2-1, reads GAGVSQSPSNKVTEKGKDVELRCDPISGHTALYWYRQSLGQGLEFLIYFQGNSAPDKSGLPSDRFSAERTGGSVSTLTIQRTQQEDSAVYLCASSFNRYNEQFFGPGTRLTVL.

The V and J genes are TRBV5-1 and TRBJ2-1; 8 nucleotides line up with TRBD2. The ends lost 8 bases at V and 5 bases at J; junction bases unmatched: 12. This CDR3 comprises 15 residues. In germline, CDR1 is SGHRS, CDR2 YFSETQ. CDR3 DNA sequence: TGCGCCAGTAGGGCGCGAGCGGGGGTGAACAATGAGCAGTTCTTC. It translates to CASRARAGVNNEQFF.

The rearrangement links TRBV3-1 (or the pseudogene TRBV3-2) to TRBJ2-1, with D maybe TRBD2 (6 bases). Per the germline V gene, CDR1 is LGHDT and CDR2 is YNNKEL (reference sequence). CDR3 length: 16 residues. V gave up 3 bases and J gave up 2 bases, with 14 bases separating them. The CDR3 protein is CASSQFPGVAYNEQFF. The CDR3 nucleotides read TGTGCCAGCAGCCAGTTCCCGGGGGTTGCCTACAATGAGCAGTTCTTC.

The chain uses TRBV29-1 and TRBJ2-7; D may be TRBD1 (5 bases). The CDR3 is 15 amino acids. V lost 1 base to trimming and J lost 2 bases, with 15 bases between them. The germline V gene has CDR1 SQVTM and CDR2 ANQGSEA. CDR3 DNA sequence: TGCAGCGTTGAAGGATCTAGAGACAGTACCTACGAGCAGTACTTC. Translating gives CSVEGSRDSTYEQYF.

This chain joins TRBV7-9 and TRBJ1-1, with no clear D. This CDR3 is built from 14 residues. Trimming removed 5 bases at V and 1 base at J, with 11 bases between. Germline values: CDR1 SEHNR, CDR2 FQNEAQ (reference sequence). The CDR3 DNA sequence: TGTGCCAGCAGCACCGGACGGGAGAACACTGAAGCTTTCTTT. This gives the protein CASSTGRENTEAFF.

The gene calls are TRBV7-2 and TRBJ2-1; tentative D call: TRBD1 (5 bases). The V end was cut by 5 bases, the J end by 4 bases, with 9 bases between. CDR3 length: 13 amino acids. Germline V gene sequence: CDR1 SGHTA, CDR2 FQGNSA. As DNA, the CDR3 is TGTGCCAGCAGCACACAGGTTTACAATGAGCAGTTCTTC. Protein sequence: CASSTQVYNEQFF.

V is TRBV19 and J is TRBJ2-7, with unresolved D. Germline V gene data show CDR1 as LNHDA and CDR2 as SQIVND (reference sequence). The CDR3 extends over 13 amino acids. V dropped 1 base and J dropped 3 bases, with 7 bases sitting between them. The CDR3 region is CASSIGWSYEQYF. DNA for the CDR3: TGTGCCAGTAGTATAGGATGGAGCTACGAGCAGTACTTC.

The chain has TRBV11-3 and TRBJ2-1; D is possibly TRBD2 (7 bases). Deletions cut 4 bases from V and 9 bases from J, with 13 bases between. CDR3 size: 13 residues. The germline CDR1 and CDR2 sequences are SGHNT and YENEEA. As DNA, the CDR3 is TGTGCCAGCAGCTCCATGAGGGGGGGTGAGCAGTTCTTC. Translating it yields CASSSMRGGEQFF.

V usage is TRBV27 and J usage is TRBJ2-7; TRBD2 matches 7 bases. The CDR3 totals 15 residues. Trimming removed 6 bases from V and 2 bases from J; junction bases left unmatched: 10. Germline values: CDR1 MNHEY, CDR2 SMNVEV (reference sequence). The CDR3 reads CASSRATGGPYEQYF. DNA of the CDR3: TGTGCCAGCAGCCGGGCTACGGGGGGTCCCTACGAGCAGTACTTC.

Regarding this clone: One end of the junction is discordant with germline, which a read error may explain. This chain connects TRBV6-1 to TRBJ2-1, with a possible D match to TRBD1 (5 bases). The CDR3 sequence is 15 residues long. Germline-derived CDR1 and CDR2 are MNHNS and SASEGT. The CDR3 region is CASIEGAPSYNEQFF. The CDR3, as DNA: TGTGCCAGCATTGAAGGGGCACCTTCCTACAATGAGCAGTTCTTC.

The J gene is TRBJ2-5, the V gene TRBV3-1 (or the pseudogene TRBV3-2), with 9 nucleotides matching TRBD1. Germline loops: CDR1 LGHDT, CDR2 YNNKEL (reference sequence). Losses at the gene ends were 0 bases for V and 5 bases for J; bases not matched to a gene: 7. The CDR3 consists of 16 residues. CDR3 sequence (DNA): TGTGCCAGCAGCCAAGATCAGCGGGGACAGGGCGAGACCCAGTACTTC. Residues: CASSQDQRGQGETQYF.

The rearrangement links TRBV30 to TRBJ2-7; 12 nucleotides align to TRBD2. Looked up from germline, CDR1 is GTSNPN and CDR2 is SVGIG (reference sequence). The J segment lost 3 bases and the V segment lost 4 bases, leaving 4 bases of the junction unmatched. The CDR3 spans 14 residues. CDR3 DNA: TGTGCCTGGAAAAGGACTAGCGGGAACTACGAGCAGTACTTC. It encodes CAWKRTSGNYEQYF. The complete variable domain, with remaining parts taken from reference TRBV30 and TRBJ2-7, reads SQTIHQWPATLVQPVGSPLSLECTVEGTSNPNLYWYRQAAGRGLQLLFYSVGIGQISSEVPQNLSASRPQDRQFILSSKKLLLSDSGFYLCAWKRTSGNYEQYFGPGTRLTVT.

V gene TRBV5-8 combines with J gene TRBJ2-3, with D tentatively TRBD2 (5 bases). This CDR3 has 14 amino acids. CDR1 and CDR2 (germline): SGHTS, YDEGEE. Trimming left V 4 bases short and J 6 bases short, with 15 bases between. The CDR3 DNA reads as TGTGCCAGCAGCCCGGGGTCCCTCGGGGATACGCAGTATTTT. This sequence encodes CASSPGSLGDTQYF.

This clone showed up just a few times. The chain links TRBV28 to TRBJ1-6; possible D gene TRBD1, 5 bases. Trimming pared 5 bases from V and 0 bases from J, leaving 11 bases between. Looked up from germline, CDR1 is MDHEN and CDR2 is SYDVKM. This CDR3 spans 16 amino acids. CDR3 coding DNA: TGTGCCAGCAGTGATGACGGGGGCTCCTATAATTCACCCCTCCACTTT. This gives the protein CASSDDGGSYNSPLHF.

This clone has just a few counts. This rearrangement joins TRBV28 to TRBJ1-2; D call uncertain. The CDR3 runs 12 residues. Trimming took 1 base from V and 8 from J, leaving 8 bases between them. Germline CDR1 MDHEN, CDR2 SYDVKM. CDR3 nucleotides: TGTGCCAGCAGTTTATTCCAACGGGGCTACACCTTC. This gives the protein CASSLFQRGYTF.